The source of this T cell receptor (beta chain) is a study of OX40 agonist ivuxolimab in advanced cancers. About the investigation overall: Ivuxolimab was an agonistic, fully human IgG2 monoclonal antibody directed against OX40 (CD134), a costimulatory receptor. Of the approximately 50 dose-escalation patients, hepatocellular carcinoma was present in around 19, melanoma in roughly 15, renal cell carcinoma in 9 and head and neck cancer in 9. Peripheral TCRbeta sequencing was intended to test whether TCR sequence diversity was altered and clonal T-cell expansion was caused by ivuxolimab. Prior anti-PD-1, anti-PD-L1 or anti-CTLA-4 therapy was permitted, and approximately 40% of dose-escalation patients had received checkpoint inhibitors. Intravenous ivuxolimab was administered to patients every 2 weeks at six dose levels: 0.01, 0.1, 0.3, 1.5, 3 and 10 mg/kg. Partial responses were achieved by three dose-escalation patients, of whom one had hepatocellular carcinoma and two had cutaneous melanoma. The monotherapy dose-escalation portion (N of about 49 patients) of the phase I ivuxolimab trial is reported in the paper. The dose-escalation cohort was roughly 87% male with a mean age of roughly 62 years, ranging from about 23 to 85. Study-wide findings and limitations: After ivuxolimab, expanded clones were on average more numerous among CD8+ T cells than among CD4+ T cells. Clonal expansion of both CD4+ and CD8+ blood T cells was observed from baseline to week 6 at doses 0.1 to 3.0 mg/kg. Low levels of normalized T-cell clonal expansion were also seen in some nonresponding patients. In partial responders in the 0.1-3.0 mg/kg groups, normalized peripheral clonal expansion was found to be among the lowest, especially among CD8+ T cells. The antigen specificity of the peripheral T cells that underwent clonal expansion was not determined.

Genomic DNA was isolated from the sorted cells so that the TCRbeta CDR3 region could be sequenced. TCRbeta CDR3 regions were sequenced using the immunoSEQ Assay. The clones in this table, taken by TCRdb from immuneACCESS, are in-frame only. Not every clone is retained; where verified, under half of the shortfall comes from an unresolved V gene, and the cause of the rest is unknown. Within this sample are around 76,000 clones, with roughly 94% of them counted one time only. About a fifth of the sample is in the top ten clones. Patients with a history of autoimmune disease or receiving systemic immunosuppression were excluded from the trial. Peripheral blood for TCR sequencing was collected from all dose cohorts at baseline, on cycle 4 day 1, and on cycle 7 day 1. The samples were taken from a phase I, first-in-human, multicenter, open-label dose-escalation trial of ivuxolimab. Adults with locally advanced or metastatic head and neck squamous cell, hepatocellular, melanoma or renal cell carcinoma were enrolled in the trial. Before TCR sequencing, CD4+ T cells and CD8+ T cells from peripheral blood were sorted into separate populations.

This clone was observed once. It has no known antigen specificity. No much larger clone exists at a distance of one base, and base qualities are not known. The receptor's source is an adult with an advanced solid tumor such as melanoma, head and neck, liver or kidney cancer. The material sequenced was CD4+ or CD8+ T cells sorted from blood, taken in a trial of the OX40 agonist ivuxolimab.

CDR3 protein: CASSQIQGAISDTQYF. At the DNA level, the sequence is TGTGCCAGCAGCCAAATACAGGGGGCGATCTCAGATACGCAGTATTTT. The sequence links TRBV7-2 to TRBJ2-3; 9 bases in the middle match TRBD1. Reading from cysteine to phenylalanine, the CDR3 counts 16 amino acids. Of the read, only the CDR3 DNA is kept; its 48 bases are in frame from base 1. CDR1 SGHTA and CDR2 FQGNSA were looked up in the germline V gene. V loses 5 bases at its end and J loses 4 bases; junction bases beyond the gene matches: 10.